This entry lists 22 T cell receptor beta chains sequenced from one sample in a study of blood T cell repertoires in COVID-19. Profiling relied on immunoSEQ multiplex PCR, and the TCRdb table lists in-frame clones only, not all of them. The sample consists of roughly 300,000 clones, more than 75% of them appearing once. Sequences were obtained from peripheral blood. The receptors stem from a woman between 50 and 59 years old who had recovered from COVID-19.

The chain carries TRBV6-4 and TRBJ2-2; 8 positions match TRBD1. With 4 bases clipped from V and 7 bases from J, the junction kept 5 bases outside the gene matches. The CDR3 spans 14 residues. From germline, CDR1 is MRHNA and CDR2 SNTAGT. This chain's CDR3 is CASSAQGGFGELFF. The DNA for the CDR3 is TGTGCCAGCAGTGCACAGGGGGGATTCGGGGAGCTGTTTTTT.

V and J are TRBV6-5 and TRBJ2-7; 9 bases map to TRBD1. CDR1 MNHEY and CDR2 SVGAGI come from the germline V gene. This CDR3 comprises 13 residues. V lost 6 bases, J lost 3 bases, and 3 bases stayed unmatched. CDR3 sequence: CASRDRGGYEQYF. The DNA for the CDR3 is TGTGCCAGCAGGGACAGGGGCGGCTACGAGCAGTACTTC.

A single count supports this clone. DNA for the CDR3: TGTGCCTGGGGAGACACAGGGGTCTCTGGAAACACCATATATTTT. Protein product: CAWGDTGVSGNTIYF. This chain joins TRBV30 and TRBJ1-3, with 7 bases matching TRBD1. The length of the CDR3 is 15 residues. The J segment lost 0 bases and the V segment lost 5 bases, leaving 7 bases of the junction unmatched. CDR1 is GTSNPN and CDR2 is SVGIG in the germline V gene (reference sequence).

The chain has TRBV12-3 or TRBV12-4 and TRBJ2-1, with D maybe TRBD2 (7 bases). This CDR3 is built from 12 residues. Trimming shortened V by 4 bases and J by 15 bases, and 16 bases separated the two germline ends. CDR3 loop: CASSSRPGGSFF. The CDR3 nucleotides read TGTGCCAGCAGTTCCCGTCCGGGGGGCTCGTTCTTC.

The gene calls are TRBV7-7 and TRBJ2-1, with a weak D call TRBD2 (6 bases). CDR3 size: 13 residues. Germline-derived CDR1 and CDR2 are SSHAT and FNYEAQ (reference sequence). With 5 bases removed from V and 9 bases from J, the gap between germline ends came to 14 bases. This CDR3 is CASSLDPGGEQFF. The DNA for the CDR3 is TGTGCCAGCAGCCTAGACCCCGGGGGTGAGCAGTTCTTC. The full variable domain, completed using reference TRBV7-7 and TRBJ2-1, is GAGVSQSPRYKVTKRGQDVTLRCDPISSHATLYWYQQALGQGPEFLTYFNYEAQPDKSGLPSDRFSAERPEGSISTLTIQRTEQRDSAMYRCASSLDPGGEQFFGPGTRLTVL.

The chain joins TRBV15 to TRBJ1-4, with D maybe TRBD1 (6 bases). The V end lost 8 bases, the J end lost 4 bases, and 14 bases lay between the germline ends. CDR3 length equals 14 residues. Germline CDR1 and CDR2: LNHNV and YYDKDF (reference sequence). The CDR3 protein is CATQPGHSNEKLFF. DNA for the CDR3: TGTGCCACCCAACCGGGACACAGTAATGAAAAACTGTTTTTT.

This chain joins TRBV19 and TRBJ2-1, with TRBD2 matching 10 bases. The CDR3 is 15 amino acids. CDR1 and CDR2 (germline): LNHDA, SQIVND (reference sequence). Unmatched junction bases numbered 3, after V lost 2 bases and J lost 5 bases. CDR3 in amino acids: CASSISSGRHNEQFF. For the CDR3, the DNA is TGTGCCAGTAGTATATCTAGCGGGAGACACAATGAGCAGTTCTTC.

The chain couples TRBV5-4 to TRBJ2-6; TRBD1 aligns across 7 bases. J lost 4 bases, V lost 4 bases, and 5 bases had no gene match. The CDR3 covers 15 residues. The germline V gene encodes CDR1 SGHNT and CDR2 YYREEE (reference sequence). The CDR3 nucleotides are TGTGCCAGCAGCATAACAGGGGCCGGGGCCAACGTCCTGACTTTC. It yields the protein CASSITGAGANVLTF. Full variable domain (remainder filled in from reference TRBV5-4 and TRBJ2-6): ETGVTQSPTHLIKTRGQQVTLRCSSQSGHNTVSWYQQALGQGPQFIFQYYREEENGRGNFPPRFSGLQFPNYSSELNVNALELDDSALYLCASSITGAGANVLTFGAGSRLTVL.

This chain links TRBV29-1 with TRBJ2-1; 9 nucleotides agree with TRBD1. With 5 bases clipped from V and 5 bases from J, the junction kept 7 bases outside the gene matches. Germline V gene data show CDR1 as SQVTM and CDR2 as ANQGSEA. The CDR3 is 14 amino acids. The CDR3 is CSVRPGQGHNEQFF. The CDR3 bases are TGCAGCGTTCGCCCGGGACAGGGTCACAATGAGCAGTTCTTC.

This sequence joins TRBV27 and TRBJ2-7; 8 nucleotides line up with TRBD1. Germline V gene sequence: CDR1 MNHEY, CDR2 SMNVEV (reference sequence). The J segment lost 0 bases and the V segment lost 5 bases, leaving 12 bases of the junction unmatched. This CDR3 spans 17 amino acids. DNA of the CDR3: TGTGCCAGCAGTATAAAGATACCGGGACAGGCCTCCTACGAGCAGTACTTC. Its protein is CASSIKIPGQASYEQYF.

The CDR3 DNA is TGTGCCATCAGAGGACAGATGAACACTGAAGCTTTCTTT. Translating it yields CAIRGQMNTEAFF. The chain links TRBV10-3 to TRBJ1-1; tentatively, D is TRBD1 (6 bases). This CDR3 is 13 amino acids long. The V end was cut by 6 bases, the J end by 0 bases, with 8 bases between. Germline CDR1 ENHRY, CDR2 SYGVKD.

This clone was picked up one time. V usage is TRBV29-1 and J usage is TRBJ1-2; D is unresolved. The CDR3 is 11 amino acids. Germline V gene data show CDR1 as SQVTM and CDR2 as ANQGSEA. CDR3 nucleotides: TGCACCCGTCCCACACGCACTGGCTACACCTTC. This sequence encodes CTRPTRTGYTF.

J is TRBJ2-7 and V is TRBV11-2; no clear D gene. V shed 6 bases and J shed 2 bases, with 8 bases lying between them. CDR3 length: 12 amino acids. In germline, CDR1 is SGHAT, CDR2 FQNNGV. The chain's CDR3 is CASSLRPYEQYF. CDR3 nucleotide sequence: TGTGCCAGCAGTCTCAGGCCCTACGAGCAGTACTTC. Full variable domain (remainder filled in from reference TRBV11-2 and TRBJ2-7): EAGVAQSPRYKIIEKRQSVAFWCNPISGHATLYWYQQILGQGPKLLIQFQNNGVVDDSQLPKDRFSAERLKGVDSTLKIQPAKLEDSAVYLCASSLRPYEQYFGPGTRLTVT.

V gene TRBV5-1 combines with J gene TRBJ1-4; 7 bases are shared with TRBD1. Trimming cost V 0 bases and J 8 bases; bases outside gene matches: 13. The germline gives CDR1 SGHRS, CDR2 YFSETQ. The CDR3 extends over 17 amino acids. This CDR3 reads CASSLVPIRTGGEKLFF. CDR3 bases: TGCGCCAGCAGCTTGGTGCCTATTCGGACAGGAGGGGAAAAACTGTTTTTT.

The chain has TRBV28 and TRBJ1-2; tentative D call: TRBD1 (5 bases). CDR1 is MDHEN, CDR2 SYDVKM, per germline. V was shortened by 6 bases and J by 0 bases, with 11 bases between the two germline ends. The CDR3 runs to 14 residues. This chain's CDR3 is CASSGTTANYGYTF. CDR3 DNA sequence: TGTGCCAGCAGCGGAACGACAGCTAACTATGGCTACACCTTC.

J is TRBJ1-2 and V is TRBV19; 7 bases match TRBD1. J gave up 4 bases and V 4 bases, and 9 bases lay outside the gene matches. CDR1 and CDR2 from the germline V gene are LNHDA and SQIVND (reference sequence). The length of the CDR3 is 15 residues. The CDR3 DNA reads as TGTGCCAGTAGTAAGCCAGACAGGGCGCGCTATGGCTACACCTTC. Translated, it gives CASSKPDRARYGYTF.

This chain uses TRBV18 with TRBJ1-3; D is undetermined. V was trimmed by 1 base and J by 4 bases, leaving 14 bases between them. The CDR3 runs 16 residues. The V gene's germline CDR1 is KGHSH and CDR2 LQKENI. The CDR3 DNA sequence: TGTGCCAGCTCACCACGGTCCCTCAGGTCGGGAAACACCATATATTTT. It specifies CASSPRSLRSGNTIYF.

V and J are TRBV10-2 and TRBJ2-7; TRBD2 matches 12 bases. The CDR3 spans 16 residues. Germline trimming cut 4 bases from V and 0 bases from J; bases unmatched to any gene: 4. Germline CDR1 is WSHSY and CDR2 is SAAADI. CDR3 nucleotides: TGCGCCAGCAGTGTGGGGACTAGCGGGCTCTCCTACGAGCAGTACTTC. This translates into CASSVGTSGLSYEQYF.

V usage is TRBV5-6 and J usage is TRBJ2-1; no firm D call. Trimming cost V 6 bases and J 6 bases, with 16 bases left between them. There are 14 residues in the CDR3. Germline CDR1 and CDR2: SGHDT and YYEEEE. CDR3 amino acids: CASTDVTGGNEQFF. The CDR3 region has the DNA TGTGCCAGCACCGATGTAACTGGCGGCAATGAGCAGTTCTTC.

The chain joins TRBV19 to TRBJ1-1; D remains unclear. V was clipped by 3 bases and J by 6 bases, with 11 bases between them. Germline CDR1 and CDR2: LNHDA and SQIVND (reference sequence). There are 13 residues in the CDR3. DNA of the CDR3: TGTGCCAGTAGTATTAGTCCGGGTGCTGAAGCTTTCTTT. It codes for CASSISPGAEAFF.

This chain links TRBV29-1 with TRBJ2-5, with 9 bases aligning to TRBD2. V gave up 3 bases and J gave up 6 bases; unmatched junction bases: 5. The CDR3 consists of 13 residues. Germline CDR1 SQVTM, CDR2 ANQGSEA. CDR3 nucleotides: TGCAGCGTTGAGAACCTAGCGGGGAAGACCCAGTACTTC. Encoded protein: CSVENLAGKTQYF.

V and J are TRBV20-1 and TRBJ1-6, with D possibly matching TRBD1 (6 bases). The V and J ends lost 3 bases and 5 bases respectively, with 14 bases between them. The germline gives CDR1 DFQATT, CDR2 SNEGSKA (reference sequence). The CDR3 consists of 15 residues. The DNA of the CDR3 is TGCAGTGCTAGTTCCGGACAGTTTGATAATTCACCCCTCCACTTT. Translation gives CSASSGQFDNSPLHF.